This T cell receptor beta chain derives from a study of blood T cell repertoires in COVID-19. About the research overall: Acute-phase and convalescent COVID-19 samples originated in the United States, Italy and Spain. Nucleic acid was either cDNA or gDNA, and it came from T cells, B-cell-depleted T cells, or PBMCs.

Some clones are missing from TCRdb's copy, which holds only in-frame ones; the method was immunoSEQ multiplex PCR. The sample consists of 120,000 to 150,000 clones, 80% to 90% of them appearing once. Between the trimmed V and J ends, which lost 4 bases and 8 bases, there was a span of 18 bases. CDR1 is SGHTA and CDR2 is FQGNSA in the germline V gene. The CDR3 is made up of 15 amino acids. Material for sequencing was peripheral blood. The receptor comes from a woman in her sixties with COVID-19, enrolled during active disease. The chain links TRBV7-2 to TRBJ2-1, with a possible D match to TRBD1 (5 bases). Written as DNA, the CDR3 is TGTGCCAGCAGCTACAAGGTCCAGGGCGTTCATGAGCAGTTCTTC. Protein product: CASSYKVQGVHEQFF.